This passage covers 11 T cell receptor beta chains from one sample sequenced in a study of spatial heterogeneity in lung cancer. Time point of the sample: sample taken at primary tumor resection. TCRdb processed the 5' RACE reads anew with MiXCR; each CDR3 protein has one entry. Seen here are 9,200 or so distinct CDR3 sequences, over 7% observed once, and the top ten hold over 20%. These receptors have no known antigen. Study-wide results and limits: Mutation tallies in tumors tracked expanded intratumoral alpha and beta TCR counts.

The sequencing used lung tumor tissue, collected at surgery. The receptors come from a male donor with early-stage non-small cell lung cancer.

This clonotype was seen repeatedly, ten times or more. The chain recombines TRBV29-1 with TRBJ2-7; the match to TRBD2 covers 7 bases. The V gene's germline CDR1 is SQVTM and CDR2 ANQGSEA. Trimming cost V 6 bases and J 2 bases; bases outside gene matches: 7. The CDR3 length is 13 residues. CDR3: CSVATSDAYEQYF. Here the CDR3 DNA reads TGCAGCGTCGCTACTAGCGACGCCTACGAGCAGTACTTC.

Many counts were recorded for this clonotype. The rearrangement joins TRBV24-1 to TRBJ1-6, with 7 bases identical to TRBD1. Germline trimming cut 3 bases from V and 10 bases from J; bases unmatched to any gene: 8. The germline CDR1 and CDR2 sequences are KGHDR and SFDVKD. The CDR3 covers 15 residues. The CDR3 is CATSDPGQVGSPLHF. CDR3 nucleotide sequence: TGTGCCACCAGTGATCCCGGACAGGTAGGATCACCCCTCCACTTT.

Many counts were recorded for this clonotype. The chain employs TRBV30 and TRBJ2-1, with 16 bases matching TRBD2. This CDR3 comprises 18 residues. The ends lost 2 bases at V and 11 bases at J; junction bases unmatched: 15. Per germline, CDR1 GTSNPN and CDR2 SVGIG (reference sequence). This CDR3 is CAWSWGTGGTSGRAKQFF. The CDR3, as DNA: TGTGCCTGGAGTTGGGGGACAGGGGGGACTAGCGGGAGGGCCAAGCAGTTCTTC.

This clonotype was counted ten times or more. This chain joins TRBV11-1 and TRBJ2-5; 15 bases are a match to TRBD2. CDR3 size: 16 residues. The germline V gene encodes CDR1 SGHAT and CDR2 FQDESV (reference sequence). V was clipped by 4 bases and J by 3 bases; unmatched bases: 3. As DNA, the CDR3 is TGTGCCAGCAGCTCAGGACTAGCGGGAGGGGAAGAGACCCAGTACTTC. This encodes CASSSGLAGGEETQYF.

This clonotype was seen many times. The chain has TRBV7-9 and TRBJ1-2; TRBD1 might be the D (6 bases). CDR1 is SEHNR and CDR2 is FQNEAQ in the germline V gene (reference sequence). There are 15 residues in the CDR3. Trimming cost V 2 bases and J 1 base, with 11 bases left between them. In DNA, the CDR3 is TGTGCCAGCAGCTTACCAGGGGCACTTAACTATGGCTACACCTTC. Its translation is CASSLPGALNYGYTF.

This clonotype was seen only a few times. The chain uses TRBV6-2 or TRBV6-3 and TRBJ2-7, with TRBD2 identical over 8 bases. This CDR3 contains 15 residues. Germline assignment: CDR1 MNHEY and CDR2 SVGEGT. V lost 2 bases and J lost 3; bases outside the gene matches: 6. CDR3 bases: TGTGCCAGCAGTTACGTACGGGGGGGGCACTACGAGCAGTACTTC. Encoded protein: CASSYVRGGHYEQYF.

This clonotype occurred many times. The DNA of the CDR3 is TGTGCCAGCAGTTTACTAGCGCGTAGCTCCTACGAGCAGTACTTC. Translating it yields CASSLLARSSYEQYF. V usage is TRBV27 and J usage is TRBJ2-7, with D possibly TRBD2 on 6 matching bases. The V and J ends lost 2 bases and 0 bases respectively, with 11 bases between them. This CDR3 spans 15 amino acids. Germline V CDR1 and CDR2: MNHEY, SMNVEV (reference sequence).

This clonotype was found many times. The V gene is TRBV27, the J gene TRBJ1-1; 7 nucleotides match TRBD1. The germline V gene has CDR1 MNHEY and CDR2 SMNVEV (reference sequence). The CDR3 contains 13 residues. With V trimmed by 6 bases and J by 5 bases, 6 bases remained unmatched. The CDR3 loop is CASSRQTGTEAFF. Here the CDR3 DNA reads TGTGCCAGCAGCCGTCAGACAGGGACTGAAGCTTTCTTT.

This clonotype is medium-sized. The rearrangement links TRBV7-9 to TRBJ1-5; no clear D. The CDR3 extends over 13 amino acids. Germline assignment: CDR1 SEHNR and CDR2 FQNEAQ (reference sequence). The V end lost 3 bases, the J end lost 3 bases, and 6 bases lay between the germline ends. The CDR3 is CASSFSNNQPQHF. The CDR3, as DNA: TGTGCCAGCAGCTTCTCCAACAATCAGCCCCAGCATTTT.

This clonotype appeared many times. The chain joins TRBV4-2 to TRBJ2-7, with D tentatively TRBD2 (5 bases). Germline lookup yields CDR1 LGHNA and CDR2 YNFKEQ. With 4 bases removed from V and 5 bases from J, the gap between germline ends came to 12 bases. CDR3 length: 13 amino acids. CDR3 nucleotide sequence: TGTGCCAGCAGCCCACACCGAGGGAACGAGCAGTACTTC. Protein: CASSPHRGNEQYF.

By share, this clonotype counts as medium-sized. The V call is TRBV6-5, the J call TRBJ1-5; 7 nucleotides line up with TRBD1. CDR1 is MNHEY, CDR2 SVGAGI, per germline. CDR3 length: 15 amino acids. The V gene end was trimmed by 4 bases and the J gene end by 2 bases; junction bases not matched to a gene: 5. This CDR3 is CASSSAGTGNQPQHF. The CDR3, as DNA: TGTGCCAGCAGTTCAGCCGGGACAGGCAATCAGCCCCAGCATTTT.